The following is a T cell receptor beta chain sequence with its context. Each single cDNA molecule received a unique molecular identifier. TCRdb re-called the 5' RACE reads with MiXCR, one entry per CDR3 protein. The sample contains about 69,000 distinct CDR3 sequences, roughly 15% of which appear only once. This sample was included in a study of early T cells in non-severe SARS-CoV-2 infection. Study-wide background: Sequencing targeted bulk RNA from unsorted whole blood, leaving chains unpaired.

V shed 5 bases and J shed 1 base, with 12 bases lying between them. The CDR3 consists of 15 residues. CDR1 is LGHDT and CDR2 is YNNKEL in the germline V gene (reference sequence). Material: whole blood. The V call is TRBV3-1, the J call TRBJ1-3, with a weak D call TRBD1 (5 bases). This clonotype was obtained from an adult who was a healthcare worker with PCR-confirmed SARS-CoV-2 infection or an uninfected control (not recorded which). The CDR3 reads CASSSRGLSGNTIYF. CDR3 DNA sequence: TGTGCCAGCAGCTCGAGGGGTTTATCTGGAAACACCATATATTTT.